The rows below give T cell receptor beta chains drawn from one sample of a study of blood T cell repertoires in COVID-19. Clones were read by immunoSEQ multiplex PCR, and TCRdb kept only the in-frame ones, dropping some. This table holds 99,000 or so clones, about 76% found once. The sequencing sample was made of peripheral blood. These receptor sequences come from a woman in her 70s with acute or convalescent COVID-19. Each CDR3 is given with its conserved first and last residue. The D gene is left open where the match is weak. The size entry is marked missing in some rows and otherwise reads once, few, many or a size class.

d_call j_call clone_size v_call cdr3_aa cdr3_nt
NA TRBJ1-2 NA TRBV12-3/TRBV12-4 CASSLSGYYTF TGTGCCAGCAGTTTGAGCGGATACTACACCTTC
TRBD2 TRBJ2-3 NA TRBV5-4 CASSHGGAKDTQYF TGTGCCAGCAGCCACGGGGGGGCAAAAGATACGCAGTATTTT
TRBD1 TRBJ2-7 NA TRBV6-1 CASSGQGAEQYF TGTGCCAGCAGCGGACAGGGAGCCGAGCAGTACTTC
NA TRBJ1-5 NA TRBV19 CASSWQDGQPQHF TGTGCCAGTAGTTGGCAAGATGGTCAGCCCCAGCATTTT
TRBD1 TRBJ1-3 NA TRBV18 CASSPQDRFSGNTIYF TGTGCCAGCTCACCACAGGACAGGTTCTCTGGAAACACCATATATTTT
TRBD2 TRBJ2-1 few TRBV3-1/TRBV3-2 CASSRASGGPGGEQFF TGTGCCAGCAGCCGCGCTAGCGGGGGCCCGGGCGGTGAGCAGTTCTTC
TRBD1 TRBJ1-1 NA TRBV5-1 CASSPGGQGRNTEAFF TGCGCCAGCAGCCCGGGGGGACAGGGGCGGAACACTGAAGCTTTCTTT
NA TRBJ1-4 NA TRBV11-2 CASSSGVIATNEKLFF TGTGCCAGCAGCTCGGGGGTCATAGCAACTAATGAAAAACTGTTTTTT
TRBD2 TRBJ2-7 NA TRBV30 CAFHDGGSSAYEQYF TGTGCCTTCCACGACGGCGGGAGTAGCGCCTACGAGCAGTACTTC
TRBD2 TRBJ2-5 NA TRBV30 CAWSVRGGKTETQYF TGTGCCTGGAGTGTACGGGGGGGTAAAACGGAGACCCAGTACTTC
NA TRBJ2-7 NA TRBV28 CASTKSRRGVGEQYF TGTGCCAGCACTAAATCAAGGCGGGGAGTTGGGGAGCAGTACTTC
NA TRBJ1-2 NA TRBV9 CASRAQQGLYGYTF TGTGCCAGCAGGGCCCAACAGGGCTTGTATGGCTACACCTTC